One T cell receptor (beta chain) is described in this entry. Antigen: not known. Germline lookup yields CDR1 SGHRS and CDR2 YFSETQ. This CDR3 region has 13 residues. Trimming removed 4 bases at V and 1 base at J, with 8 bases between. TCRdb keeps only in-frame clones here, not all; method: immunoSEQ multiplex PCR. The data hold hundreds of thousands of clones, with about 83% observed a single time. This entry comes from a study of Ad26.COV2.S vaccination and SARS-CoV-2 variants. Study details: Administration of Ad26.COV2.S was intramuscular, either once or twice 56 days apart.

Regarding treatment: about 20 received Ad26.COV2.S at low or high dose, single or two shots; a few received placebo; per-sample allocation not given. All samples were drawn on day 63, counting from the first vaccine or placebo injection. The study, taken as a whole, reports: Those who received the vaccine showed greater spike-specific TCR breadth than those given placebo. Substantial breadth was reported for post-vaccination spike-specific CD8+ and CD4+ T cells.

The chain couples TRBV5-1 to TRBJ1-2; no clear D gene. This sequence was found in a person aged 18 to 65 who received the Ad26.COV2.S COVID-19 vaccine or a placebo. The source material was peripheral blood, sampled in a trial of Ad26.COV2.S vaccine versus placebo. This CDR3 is CASSPGGNYGYTF. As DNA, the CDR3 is TGCGCCAGCAGCCCCGGAGGTAACTATGGCTACACCTTC.